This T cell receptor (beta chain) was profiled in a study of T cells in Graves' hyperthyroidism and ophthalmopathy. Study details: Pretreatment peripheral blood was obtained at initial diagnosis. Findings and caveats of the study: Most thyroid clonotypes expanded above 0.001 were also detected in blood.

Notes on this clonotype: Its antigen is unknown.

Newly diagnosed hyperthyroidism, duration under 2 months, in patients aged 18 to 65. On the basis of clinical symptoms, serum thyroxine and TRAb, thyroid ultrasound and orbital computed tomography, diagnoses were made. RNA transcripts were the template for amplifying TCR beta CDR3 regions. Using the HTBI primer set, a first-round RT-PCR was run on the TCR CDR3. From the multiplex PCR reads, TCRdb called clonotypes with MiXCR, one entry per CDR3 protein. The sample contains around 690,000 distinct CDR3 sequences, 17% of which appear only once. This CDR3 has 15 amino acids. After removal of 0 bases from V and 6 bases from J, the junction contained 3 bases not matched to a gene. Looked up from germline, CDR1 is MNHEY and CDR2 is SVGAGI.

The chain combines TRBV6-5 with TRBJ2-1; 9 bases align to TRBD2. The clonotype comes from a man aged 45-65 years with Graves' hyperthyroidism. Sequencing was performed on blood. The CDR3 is CASSYSGTSSNEQFF. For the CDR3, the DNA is TGTGCCAGCAGTTACTCAGGGACTAGCAGCAATGAGCAGTTCTTC.